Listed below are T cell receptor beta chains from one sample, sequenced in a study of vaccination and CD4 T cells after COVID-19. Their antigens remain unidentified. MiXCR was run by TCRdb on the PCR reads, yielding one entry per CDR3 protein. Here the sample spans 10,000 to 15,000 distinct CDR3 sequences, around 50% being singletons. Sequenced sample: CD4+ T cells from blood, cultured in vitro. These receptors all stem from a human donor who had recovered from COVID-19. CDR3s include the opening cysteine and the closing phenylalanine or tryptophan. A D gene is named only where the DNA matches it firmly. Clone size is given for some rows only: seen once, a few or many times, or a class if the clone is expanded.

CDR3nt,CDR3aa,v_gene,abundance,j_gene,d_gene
TGTGCCAGCAAAGGGACAGGGGGGATGAACACTGAAGCTTTCTTT,CASKGTGGMNTEAFF,TRBV28,few,TRBJ1-1,TRBD1
TGTGCCAGCAGTGATCATCTGCTCGGGACAGGGAACACCGGGGAGCTGTTTTTT,CASSDHLLGTGNTGELFF,TRBV2,.,TRBJ2-2,TRBD1
TGTGCCAGTAGTAGGCGGGGGGTCACTGAAGCTTTCTTT,CASSRRGVTEAFF,TRBV19,.,TRBJ1-1,.
TGTGCCAGCAGTTCCGCCAGCCGGGGCCAGCCCCAGCATTTT,CASSSASRGQPQHF,TRBV27,few,TRBJ1-5,.
TGTGCCAGCAGTTACAAGGCCGGCTATGGCTACACCTTC,CASSYKAGYGYTF,TRBV6-5,.,TRBJ1-2,.
TGTGCCAGCAGCCCTACCATCCGGGACACCCTACACGAGCAGTACTTC,CASSPTIRDTLHEQYF,TRBV11-3,.,TRBJ2-7,.
TGTGCCAGTATCGGCAGCTATGGCTACACCTTC,CASIGSYGYTF,TRBV19,few,TRBJ1-2,.
TGTGCCAGCAGTTTACTTGGCGGGTCCTCCTACAATGAGCAGTTCTTC,CASSLLGGSSYNEQFF,TRBV12-3/TRBV12-4,.,TRBJ2-1,.
TGTGCCAGCAGTAAGGCTAGCGGAACCACGGGGAAGACCCAGTACTTC,CASSKASGTTGKTQYF,TRBV7-9,few,TRBJ2-5,TRBD2
TGTGCCAGCAGTTACTCCCGGACTAGTCGGAACACCGGGGAGCTGTTTTTT,CASSYSRTSRNTGELFF,TRBV6-2/TRBV6-3,.,TRBJ2-2,TRBD2
TGTGCCAGCAGCCACATACGAAGGGACCTTGTGGGCCAAGAGACCCAGTACTTC,CASSHIRRDLVGQETQYF,TRBV11-2,once,TRBJ2-5,.
TGTGCCAGTAGTATAGCCGCCAGGACGCCTTCCTCTGGGGCCAACGTCCTGACTTTC,CASSIAARTPSSGANVLTF,TRBV19,.,TRBJ2-6,.
TGTGCCAGCAGAGTCGATAGCGCCCAGTGGGCCTACAATGAGCAGTTCTTC,CASRVDSAQWAYNEQFF,TRBV6-1,.,TRBJ2-1,.
TGTGCCAGCAGCCTTTCCGAATATGGCTACACCTTC,CASSLSEYGYTF,TRBV3-1,.,TRBJ1-2,.
TGTGCCTGGGAGGGACGGATGAACACCGGGGAGCTGTTTTTT,CAWEGRMNTGELFF,TRBV30,.,TRBJ2-2,.
TGTGCCACCAGTGACTCTGCCTCAGGGGCAGATACGCAGTATTTT,CATSDSASGADTQYF,TRBV24-1,.,TRBJ2-3,.
TGCAGTGCTAGAGATGGGGACAGGAGGTCCTACGAGCAGTACTTC,CSARDGDRRSYEQYF,TRBV20-1,.,TRBJ2-7,TRBD1
TGTGCCAGCAGTAAGGGACAGGGACTCGGCTACACCTTC,CASSKGQGLGYTF,TRBV6-1,few,TRBJ1-2,TRBD1
TGCGCCAGCAGCCAAGATTTCGGACAGGGGGTAGAGACCCAGTACTTC,CASSQDFGQGVETQYF,TRBV4-1,.,TRBJ2-5,TRBD1
TGCGCCAGCAGCCGCCAGGGGGGGCTTAACACCGGGGAGCTGTTTTTT,CASSRQGGLNTGELFF,TRBV5-1,.,TRBJ2-2,.
TGTGCCAGCAGTTCCCAGGGGCGGGGGGGTGGCGGCTACACCTTC,CASSSQGRGGGGYTF,TRBV12-3/TRBV12-4,few,TRBJ1-2,.
TGTGCCAGCAGCTCCTTCGGGGCGAGCAATCAGCCCCAGCATTTT,CASSSFGASNQPQHF,TRBV7-9,.,TRBJ1-5,.
TGTGCCAGCAGCTTTTCTCGGGATGCAGGCTACACCTTC,CASSFSRDAGYTF,TRBV6-1,once,TRBJ1-2,.
TGTGCATTTGGGAGGGGGTACCAAGAGACCCAGTACTTC,CAFGRGYQETQYF,TRBV6-1,few,TRBJ2-5,.
TGCGCCAGCAGCCCAGGGACATCGAACACTGAAGCTTTCTTT,CASSPGTSNTEAFF,TRBV5-1,.,TRBJ1-1,.
TGTGCCAGCAGTCCTCACCGGGACAGGGGAATGGGTACGCAGTATTTT,CASSPHRDRGMGTQYF,TRBV6-2/TRBV6-3,.,TRBJ2-3,TRBD1
TGTGCTAGCAGCTACCTACCGGGACTAGCGGGCCCTGGCCCCTACAATGAGCAGTTCTTC,CASSYLPGLAGPGPYNEQFF,TRBV7-7,.,TRBJ2-1,TRBD2
TGTGCCAGCAGTGATCAACCGGAGAACACTGAAGCTTTCTTT,CASSDQPENTEAFF,TRBV6-1,.,TRBJ1-1,.
TGTGCCAGCAGTTTGGCCAGGGGGACTTCTAACTATGGCTACACCTTC,CASSLARGTSNYGYTF,TRBV6-5,few,TRBJ1-2,TRBD1
TGTGCCAGCAGCTTAGCGGGACAGGGGGGCACCGGGGAGCTGTTTTTT,CASSLAGQGGTGELFF,TRBV7-9,.,TRBJ2-2,TRBD1
TGCAGTGCGACCGGCGGGGGCGGGGAGACCCAGTACTTC,CSATGGGGETQYF,TRBV20-1,.,TRBJ2-5,.
TGCAGTGCTAGAGTGGCAGGGGGCGTAGGGACCGCTGAAGCTTTCTTT,CSARVAGGVGTAEAFF,TRBV20-1,few,TRBJ1-1,TRBD1
TGTGCCTGGGGGGAATTTTACGAGCAGTACTTC,CAWGEFYEQYF,TRBV30,.,TRBJ2-7,.
TGTGCCTGGAGAAAAGACAGGATCTCTGGAAACACCATATATTTT,CAWRKDRISGNTIYF,TRBV30,.,TRBJ1-3,.
TGTGCCAGCAGCTTAGTAGGAGGGCAGAGCTATGGCTACACCTTC,CASSLVGGQSYGYTF,TRBV7-9,.,TRBJ1-2,.
TGTGCCAGCTCCCTTGGAGGTGAAGCTTTCTTT,CASSLGGEAFF,TRBV18,.,TRBJ1-1,.
TGTGCCAGCAGTTTACAGGGCTACGAGCAGTACTTC,CASSLQGYEQYF,TRBV12-3/TRBV12-4,.,TRBJ2-7,.
TGCAGTGCTAGAGGTCCTACCCACAGGGTTGCTAACTATGGCTACACCTTC,CSARGPTHRVANYGYTF,TRBV20-1,.,TRBJ1-2,.
TGCAGCGTTGAGGACAGCTCCTACAATGAGCAGTTCTTC,CSVEDSSYNEQFF,TRBV29-1,.,TRBJ2-1,.
TGTGCCAGCAGTTACTCGGGGTGGTACGGCTACACCTTC,CASSYSGWYGYTF,TRBV6-5,few,TRBJ1-2,.
TGTGCCAGCAGCCCCAGCTTCCGGCAAGAGACCCAGTACTTC,CASSPSFRQETQYF,TRBV14,.,TRBJ2-5,.
TGCAGTGGACGGCCGGGTAACACTGAAGCTTTCTTT,CSGRPGNTEAFF,TRBV20-1,.,TRBJ1-1,.
TGTGCCAGCAGGGAACAGGTGTGGCAGTACTTC,CASREQVWQYF,TRBV6-1,once,TRBJ2-7,.
TGTGCCAGCAGCGCAGGGGGCTGGGGGGACACCGGGGAGCTGTTTTTT,CASSAGGWGDTGELFF,TRBV7-9,.,TRBJ2-2,TRBD1